One and the same sample provided the 18 T cell receptor beta chains below, sequenced in a study of T cell repertoires in cytomegalovirus infection. TCRdb reanalysed the reads using MiXCR and keeps one entry per CDR3 protein. Of 200,000 to 300,000 distinct CDR3 sequences listed, 9.1% are singletons. Input material: PBMCs. The receptors shown here come from a human donor in good health (CMV status not recorded). Some clones in this sample may be carry-over from other donors' samples.

This clonotype was seen many times. This sequence joins TRBV7-2 and TRBJ2-1; no definite D call. Germline V lookup: CDR1 SGHTA, CDR2 FQGNSA. The CDR3 totals 13 residues. V lost 0 bases to trimming and J lost 4 bases, with 4 bases between them. The CDR3 coding sequence is TGTGCCAGCAGCTTAGCGCAGTACAATGAGCAGTTCTTC. Translation: CASSLAQYNEQFF.

The chain has TRBV5-1 and TRBJ2-2; D could derive from TRBD1 or TRBD2 (6 bases each). Germline-derived CDR1 and CDR2 are SGHRS and YFSETQ. Trimming left V 1 base short and J 6 bases short, with 7 bases between. The CDR3 extends over 13 amino acids. CDR3 sequence reads: CASSLRGPGELFF. In nucleotides, the CDR3 is TGCGCCAGCAGCTTGCGGGGGCCCGGGGAGCTGTTTTTT. The variable domain in full, completed from reference TRBV5-1 and TRBJ2-2, reads KAGVTQTPRYLIKTRGQQVTLSCSPISGHRSVSWYQQTPGQGLQFLFEYFSETQRNKGNFPGRFSGRQFSNSRSEMNVSTLELGDSALYLCASSLRGPGELFFGEGSRLTVL.

This clonotype was seen ten or more times. J is TRBJ1-1 and V is TRBV7-2; TRBD1 matches 7 bases. CDR1 is SGHTA, CDR2 FQGNSA, per germline. The CDR3 runs to 16 residues. Losses at the gene ends were 1 base for V and 0 bases for J; bases not matched to a gene: 5. The CDR3 loop is CASSLGAGGMNTEAFF. As DNA, the CDR3 is TGTGCCAGCAGCTTAGGGGCAGGGGGGATGAACACTGAAGCTTTCTTT.

This clonotype was found many times. This sequence joins TRBV7-2 and TRBJ1-5; the D is unclear. The CDR3 is 13 amino acids. Germline assignment: CDR1 SGHTA and CDR2 FQGNSA. The V gene lost 3 bases and the J gene lost 4 bases, with 7 bases spanning the gap. DNA of the CDR3: TGTGCCAGCAGCTTCGGTCCTAATCAGCCCCAGCATTTT. Translating gives CASSFGPNQPQHF. Full variable domain (remainder filled in from reference TRBV7-2 and TRBJ1-5): GAGVSQSPSNKVTEKGKDVELRCDPISGHTALYWYRQSLGQGLEFLIYFQGNSAPDKSGLPSDRFSAERTGGSVSTLTIQRTQQEDSAVYLCASSFGPNQPQHFGDGTRLSIL.

Many counts were recorded for this clonotype. The chain recombines TRBV7-2 with TRBJ2-7; D possibly corresponds to TRBD1 (6 bases). V lost 3 bases, J lost 5 bases, and 14 bases lay in between. Germline V CDR1 and CDR2: SGHTA, FQGNSA. The CDR3 is made up of 14 amino acids. The CDR3 bases are TGTGCCAGCAGCTTGAACAGGGCCATGGACGAGCAGTACTTC. It codes for CASSLNRAMDEQYF.

This clonotype showed up many times. V is TRBV10-1 and J is TRBJ2-7; maybe TRBD2 (5 bases). CDR3 length: 16 residues. CDR1 is WNHNN, CDR2 SYGVQD, per germline (reference sequence). Trimming cost V 3 bases and J 4 bases, with 19 bases left between them. CDR3 in amino acids: CASSDSGSDRSYEQYF. In DNA, the CDR3 is TGCGCCAGCAGTGACTCTGGGAGCGACCGCTCTTACGAGCAGTACTTC.

The gene calls are TRBV7-3 and TRBJ1-2; D is unresolved. V was clipped by 1 base and J by 7 bases, with 10 bases between them. The CDR3 consists of 13 residues. Germline values: CDR1 SGHTA, CDR2 FQGTGA. CDR3 sequence: CASSLNNGRGYTF. The DNA of the CDR3 is TGTGCCAGCAGCTTAAACAACGGCCGTGGCTACACCTTC.

J is TRBJ2-3 and V is TRBV6-6; maybe TRBD2 (7 bases). The V and J ends lost 8 bases and 0 bases respectively, with 18 bases between them. CDR1 is MNHNY, CDR2 SVGAGI, per germline (reference sequence). This CDR3 spans 16 amino acids. The DNA of the CDR3 is TGTGCCAGCGGGATAAGGGGGGGGCCTAGCACAGATACGCAGTATTTT. It encodes CASGIRGGPSTDTQYF.

This clonotype was observed many times. This chain's CDR3 is CASSFRLGANTEAFF. The DNA of the CDR3 is TGTGCCAGCAGCTTTCGGTTGGGGGCGAACACTGAAGCTTTCTTT. V and J are TRBV11-3 and TRBJ1-1; possible D gene TRBD1, 6 bases. The germline gives CDR1 SGHNT, CDR2 YENEEA. CDR3 size: 15 residues. V shed 3 bases and J shed 1 base, with 12 bases lying between them.

This clonotype was observed at least ten times. The chain combines TRBV7-2 with TRBJ2-1, with 7 bases identical to TRBD1. CDR1 SGHTA and CDR2 FQGNSA come from the germline V gene. The J segment lost 4 bases and the V segment lost 5 bases, leaving 8 bases of the junction unmatched. There are 15 residues in the CDR3. The CDR3 spells CASSLGTVFYNEQFF. In DNA, the CDR3 is TGTGCCAGCAGCCTCGGGACAGTTTTTTACAATGAGCAGTTCTTC. Looking up the rest from reference TRBV7-2 and TRBJ2-1 gives the full variable domain: GAGVSQSPSNKVTEKGKDVELRCDPISGHTALYWYRQSLGQGLEFLIYFQGNSAPDKSGLPSDRFSAERTGGSVSTLTIQRTQQEDSAVYLCASSLGTVFYNEQFFGPGTRLTVL.

This clonotype was detected ten times or more. The J gene is TRBJ1-1, the V gene TRBV28; tentative D call: TRBD1 (5 bases). Germline V gene data show CDR1 as MDHEN and CDR2 as SYDVKM. CDR3 length: 17 residues. V was pared by 4 bases and J by 4 bases, with 22 bases between. The CDR3 protein is CASSSTRDSSRGTEAFF. Here the CDR3 DNA reads TGTGCCAGCAGTTCGACGCGGGACTCTTCTCGGGGCACTGAAGCTTTCTTT. Variable domain in full (rest from reference TRBV28 and TRBJ1-1): DVKVTQSSRYLVKRTGEKVFLECVQDMDHENMFWYRQDPGLGLRLIYFSYDVKMKEKGDIPEGYSVSREKKERFSLILESASTNQTSMYLCASSSTRDSSRGTEAFFGQGTRLTVV.

Many counts were recorded for this clonotype. The chain is built from TRBV28 and TRBJ1-5; no definite D call. Between the trimmed V and J ends, which lost 5 bases and 1 base, there was a span of 12 bases. Germline lookup yields CDR1 MDHEN and CDR2 SYDVKM. CDR3 length: 15 residues. CDR3 nucleotide sequence: TGTGCCAGCAGTCTCCCAGGAGGGAGCAATCAGCCCCAGCATTTT. Protein sequence: CASSLPGGSNQPQHF.

The chain employs TRBV7-9 and TRBJ2-3; no definite D call. Germline V gene sequence: CDR1 SEHNR, CDR2 FQNEAQ (reference sequence). CDR3 length: 14 amino acids. V was clipped by 3 bases and J by 6 bases, with 13 bases between them. CDR3 in amino acids: CASSFSRQADTQYF. The DNA of the CDR3 is TGTGCCAGCAGCTTCAGCCGTCAGGCCGATACGCAGTATTTT.

The chain joins TRBV7-9 to TRBJ1-5, with 12 bases that match TRBD1. J gave up 2 bases and V 5 bases, and 10 bases lay outside the gene matches. CDR3 length equals 18 residues. The germline V gene has CDR1 SEHNR and CDR2 FQNEAQ (reference sequence). Here the CDR3 reads CASSEGQGAGHRNQPQHF. The CDR3 DNA reads TGTGCCAGCAGCGAGGGACAGGGGGCGGGTCATCGCAATCAGCCCCAGCATTTT. The whole variable domain, filled in from reference TRBV7-9 and TRBJ1-5, reads DTGVSQNPRHKITKRGQNVTFRCDPISEHNRLYWYRQTLGQGPEFLTYFQNEAQLEKSRLLSDRFSAERPKGSFSTLEIQRTEQGDSAMYLCASSEGQGAGHRNQPQHFGDGTRLSIL.

V and J are TRBV28 and TRBJ1-2, with D perhaps matching TRBD1 (6 bases). CDR1 is MDHEN, CDR2 SYDVKM, per germline. Trimming removed 6 bases at V and 6 bases at J, with 14 bases between. CDR3 length equals 13 residues. DNA for the CDR3: TGTGCCAGCAGACTGGACAGCGCCCATGGCTACACCTTC. This gives the protein CASRLDSAHGYTF.

The sample holds many counts of this clonotype. V and J are TRBV12-3 or TRBV12-4 and TRBJ1-2; 8 bases map to TRBD1. The V segment lost 5 bases and the J segment 7 bases; nucleotides outside the gene matches: 12. CDR3 length: 15 residues. The CDR3 bases are TGTGCCAGCAGTGGATTGCGACAGGGGTTCGTTGGCTACACCTTC. It specifies CASSGLRQGFVGYTF.

V is TRBV6-4 and J is TRBJ2-1; the match to TRBD2 covers 11 bases. CDR1 and CDR2 from the germline V gene are MRHNA and SNTAGT. The CDR3 runs 15 residues. Trimming cost V 3 bases and J 4 bases; bases outside gene matches: 2. CDR3 in amino acids: CASSELAGGYNEQFF. The CDR3 DNA reads TGTGCCAGCAGTGAGCTAGCGGGAGGATACAATGAGCAGTTCTTC.

This clonotype showed up just a few times. The CDR3 DNA follows: TGTGCCAGTTCAACAGGGTTGACCTACGAGCAGTACTTC. Encoded protein: CASSTGLTYEQYF. This rearrangement joins TRBV6-1 to TRBJ2-7; D is possibly TRBD1 (6 bases). The CDR3 length is 13 residues. The V end lost 9 bases, the J end lost 2 bases, and 14 bases lay between the germline ends. Germline CDR1 MNHNS, CDR2 SASEGT.